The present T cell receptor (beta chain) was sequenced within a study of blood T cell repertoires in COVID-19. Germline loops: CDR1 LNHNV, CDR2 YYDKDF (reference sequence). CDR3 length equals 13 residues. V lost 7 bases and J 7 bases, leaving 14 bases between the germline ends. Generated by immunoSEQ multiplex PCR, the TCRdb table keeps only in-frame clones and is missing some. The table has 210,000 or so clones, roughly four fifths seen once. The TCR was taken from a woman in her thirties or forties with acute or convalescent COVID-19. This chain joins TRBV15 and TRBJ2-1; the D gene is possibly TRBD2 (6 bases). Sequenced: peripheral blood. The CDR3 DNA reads TGTGCCACCACCGGAGGGGATAGGAATGAGCAGTTCTTC. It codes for CATTGGDRNEQFF.